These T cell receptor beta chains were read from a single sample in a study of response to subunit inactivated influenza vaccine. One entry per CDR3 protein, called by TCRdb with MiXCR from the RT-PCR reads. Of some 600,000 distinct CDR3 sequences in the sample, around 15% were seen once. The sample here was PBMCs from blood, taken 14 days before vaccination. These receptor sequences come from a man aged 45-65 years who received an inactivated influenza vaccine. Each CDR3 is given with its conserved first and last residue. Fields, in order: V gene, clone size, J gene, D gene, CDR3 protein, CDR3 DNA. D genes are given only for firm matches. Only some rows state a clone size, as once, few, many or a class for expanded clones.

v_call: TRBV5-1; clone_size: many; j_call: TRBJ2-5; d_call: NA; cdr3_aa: CASSLGGIQETQYF; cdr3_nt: TGCGCCAGCAGCCTAGGGGGGATCCAAGAGACCCAGTACTTC
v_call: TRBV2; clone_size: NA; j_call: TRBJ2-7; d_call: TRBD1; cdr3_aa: CASRQQGAGEQYF; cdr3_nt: TGTGCCAGCAGACAACAGGGGGCGGGCGAGCAGTACTTC
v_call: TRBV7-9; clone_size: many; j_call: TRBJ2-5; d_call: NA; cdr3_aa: CASSHLRSTETQYF; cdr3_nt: TGTGCCAGCAGCCACCTCAGGTCGACAGAGACCCAGTACTTC
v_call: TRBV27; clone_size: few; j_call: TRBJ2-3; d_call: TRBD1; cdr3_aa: CASSELTGVVTDTQYF; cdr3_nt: TGTGCCAGCAGTGAGTTGACAGGGGTGGTCACAGATACGCAGTATTTT
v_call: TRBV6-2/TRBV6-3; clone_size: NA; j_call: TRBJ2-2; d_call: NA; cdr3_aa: CALREPSTGELYF; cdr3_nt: TGTGCACTGCGGGAACCGAGCACCGGGGAGCTGTATTTT
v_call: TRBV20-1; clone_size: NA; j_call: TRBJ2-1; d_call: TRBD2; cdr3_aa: CSADVGLAGYNEQFF; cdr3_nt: TGCAGTGCTGACGTTGGACTAGCGGGGTACAATGAGCAGTTCTTC
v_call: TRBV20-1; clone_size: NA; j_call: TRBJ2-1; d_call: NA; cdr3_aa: CSARSFMGEQFF; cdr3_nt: TGCAGTGCTAGGTCATTTATGGGGGAGCAGTTCTTC
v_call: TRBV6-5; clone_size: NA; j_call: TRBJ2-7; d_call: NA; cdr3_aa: CASSSPSFYRAYF; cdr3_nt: TGTGCCAGCAGTTCCCCGTCTTTCTACAGGGCGTACTTC
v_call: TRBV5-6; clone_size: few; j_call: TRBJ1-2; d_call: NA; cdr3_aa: CASSLGLGVLGYTF; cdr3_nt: TGTGCCAGCAGCTTGGGTCTGGGTGTCTTGGGCTACACCTTC
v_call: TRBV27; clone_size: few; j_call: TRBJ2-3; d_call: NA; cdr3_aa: CASNPAGFTDTQYF; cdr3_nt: TGTGCCAGCAATCCCGCCGGTTTCACAGATACGCAGTATTTT
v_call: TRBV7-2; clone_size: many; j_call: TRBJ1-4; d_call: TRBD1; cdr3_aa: CASSRRTGNVGEKLFF; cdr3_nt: TGTGCCAGCAGCCGGAGGACAGGGAACGTAGGTGAAAAACTGTTTTTT
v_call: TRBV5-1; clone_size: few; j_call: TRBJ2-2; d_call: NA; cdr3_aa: CASSLAQGGNTGELFF; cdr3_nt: TGCGCCAGCAGCTTGGCCCAGGGGGGGAACACCGGGGAGCTGTTTTTT
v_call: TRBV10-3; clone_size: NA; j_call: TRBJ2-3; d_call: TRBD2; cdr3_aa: CAISENSGGSTDTQYF; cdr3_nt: TGTGCCATCAGTGAGAATAGCGGGGGTAGCACAGATACGCAGTATTTT
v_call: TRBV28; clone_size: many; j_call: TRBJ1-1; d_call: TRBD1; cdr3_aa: CASTVPGLQGKLNTEAFF; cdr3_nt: TGTGCCAGCACCGTGCCCGGCTTACAGGGGAAGTTAAACACTGAAGCTTTCTTT
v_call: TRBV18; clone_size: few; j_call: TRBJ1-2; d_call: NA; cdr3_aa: CASSSSLTGGDGYTF; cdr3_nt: TGTGCCAGCTCAAGCTCCTTGACGGGAGGGGATGGCTACACCTTC
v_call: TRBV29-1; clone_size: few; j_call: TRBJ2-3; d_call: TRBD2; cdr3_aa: CSVRLAGADTQYF; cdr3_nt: TGCAGCGTAAGACTAGCGGGGGCCGATACGCAGTATTTT
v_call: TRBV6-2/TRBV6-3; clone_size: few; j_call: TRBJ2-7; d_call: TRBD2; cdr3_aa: CASSKYVAGGSYEQYF; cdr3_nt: TGTGCCAGCAGCAAATATGTAGCGGGAGGATCCTACGAGCAGTACTTC
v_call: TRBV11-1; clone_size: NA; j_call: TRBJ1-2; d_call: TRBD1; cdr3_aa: CASSRDPGTAYYGYTF; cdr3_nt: TGTGCCAGCAGTCGCGACCCCGGGACAGCCTACTATGGCTACACCTTC
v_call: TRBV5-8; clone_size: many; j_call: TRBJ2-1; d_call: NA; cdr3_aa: CASSWGVNEQFF; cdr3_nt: TGTGCCAGCAGCTGGGGAGTAAATGAGCAGTTCTTC
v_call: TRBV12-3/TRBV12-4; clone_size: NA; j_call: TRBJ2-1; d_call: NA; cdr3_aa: CASSLRLADEQFF; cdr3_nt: TGTGCCAGCAGTTTGCGGTTGGCGGATGAGCAGTTCTTC
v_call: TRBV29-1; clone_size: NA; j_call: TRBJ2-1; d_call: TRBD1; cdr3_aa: CSGGQGASYNEQFF; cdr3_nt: TGCAGCGGCGGACAGGGGGCATCCTACAATGAGCAGTTCTTC
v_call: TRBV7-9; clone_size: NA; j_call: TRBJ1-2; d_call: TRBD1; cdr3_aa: CASSLEGQALIF; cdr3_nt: TGTGCCAGCAGCTTAGAAGGACAGGCGCTGATCTTC
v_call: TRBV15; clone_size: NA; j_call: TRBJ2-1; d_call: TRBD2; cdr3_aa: CATSPSGRDYNEQFF; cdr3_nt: TGTGCCACCAGCCCAAGCGGGAGGGATTACAATGAGCAGTTCTTC
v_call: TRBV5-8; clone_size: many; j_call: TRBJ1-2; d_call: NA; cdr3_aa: CASSSDPTRGIGYTF; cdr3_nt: TGTGCCAGCAGCTCGGATCCTACGAGGGGCATCGGCTACACCTTC
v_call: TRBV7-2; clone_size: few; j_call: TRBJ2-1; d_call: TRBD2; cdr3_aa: CASSLRGTSGSGYNEQFF; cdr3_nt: TGTGCCAGCAGCTTACGCGGGACTAGCGGGAGTGGGTACAATGAGCAGTTCTTC
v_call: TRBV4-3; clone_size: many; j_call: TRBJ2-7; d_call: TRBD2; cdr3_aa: CASRFGLAGDHEQYF; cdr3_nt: TGCGCCAGCAGATTCGGACTAGCGGGAGACCACGAGCAGTACTTC
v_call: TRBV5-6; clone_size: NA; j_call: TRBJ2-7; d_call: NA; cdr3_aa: CASSPLGGEASYEQYF; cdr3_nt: TGTGCCAGCAGCCCCCTCGGTGGGGAGGCCTCCTACGAGCAGTACTTC
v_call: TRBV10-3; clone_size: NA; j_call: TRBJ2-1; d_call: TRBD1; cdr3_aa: CATGTGGGYNEQFF; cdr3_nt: TGTGCCACCGGCACAGGGGGCGGTTACAATGAGCAGTTCTTC
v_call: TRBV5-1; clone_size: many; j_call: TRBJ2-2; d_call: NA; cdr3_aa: CASSSAQGTGELFF; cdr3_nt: TGCGCCAGCAGCTCCGCACAGGGAACCGGGGAGCTGTTTTTT
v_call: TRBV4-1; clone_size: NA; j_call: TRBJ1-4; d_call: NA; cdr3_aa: CASSLGVRGKGNEKLFF; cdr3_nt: TGCGCCAGCAGCCTTGGGGTTAGGGGCAAGGGTAATGAAAAACTGTTTTTT
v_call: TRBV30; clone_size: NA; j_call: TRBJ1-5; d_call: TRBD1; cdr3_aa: CAWSGGGIGNQPQHF; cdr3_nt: TGTGCCTGGAGTGGAGGGGGCATCGGCAATCAGCCCCAGCATTTT
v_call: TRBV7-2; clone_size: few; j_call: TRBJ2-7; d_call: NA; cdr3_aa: CASSQLPAMREQYF; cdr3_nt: TGTGCCAGCAGCCAACTCCCGGCGATGCGCGAGCAGTACTTC
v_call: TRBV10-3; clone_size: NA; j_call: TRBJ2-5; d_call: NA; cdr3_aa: CAISDARGETQYF; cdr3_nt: TGTGCCATCAGTGACGCACGGGGGGAGACCCAGTACTTC
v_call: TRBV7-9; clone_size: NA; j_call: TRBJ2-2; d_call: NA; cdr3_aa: CASSSEQGPTRELFF; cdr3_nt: TGTGCCAGCAGCTCCGAACAGGGACCAACCCGGGAGCTGTTTTTT
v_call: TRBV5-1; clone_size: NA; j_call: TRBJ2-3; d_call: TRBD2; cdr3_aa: CASSRGTSGSATDTQYF; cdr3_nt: TGCGCCAGCAGCCGAGGGACTAGCGGGAGTGCCACAGATACGCAGTATTTT
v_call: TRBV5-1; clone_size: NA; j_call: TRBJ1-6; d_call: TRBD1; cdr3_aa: CASTPGQGTPLHF; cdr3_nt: TGCGCCAGCACCCCGGGACAGGGAACACCCCTCCACTTT
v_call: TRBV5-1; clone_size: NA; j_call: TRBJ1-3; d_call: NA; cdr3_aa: CASSPTARNTIYF; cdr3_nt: TGCGCCAGCAGCCCGACAGCGAGAAACACCATATATTTT
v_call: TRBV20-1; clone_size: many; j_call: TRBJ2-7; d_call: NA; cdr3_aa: CSAILPPVYEQYF; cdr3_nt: TGCAGTGCTATCCTACCGCCAGTCTACGAGCAGTACTTC
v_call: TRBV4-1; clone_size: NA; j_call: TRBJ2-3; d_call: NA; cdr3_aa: CASSQVWLRDTQYF; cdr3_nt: TGCGCCAGCAGCCAAGTATGGTTAAGAGATACGCAGTATTTT
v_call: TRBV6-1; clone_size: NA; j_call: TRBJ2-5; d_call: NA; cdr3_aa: CASSVPGPPPVETQYF; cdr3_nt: TGTGCCAGCAGTGTACCGGGACCACCCCCTGTGGAGACCCAGTACTTC
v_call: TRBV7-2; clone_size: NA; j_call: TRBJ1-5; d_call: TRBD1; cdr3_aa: CASSLGQGAQPQHF; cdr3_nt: TGTGCCAGCAGCTTGGGGCAGGGGGCCCAGCCCCAGCATTTT
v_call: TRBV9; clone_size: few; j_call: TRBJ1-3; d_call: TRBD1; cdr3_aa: CASSVTTGRTRNTIYF; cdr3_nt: TGTGCCAGCAGCGTGACGACAGGGAGAACGAGAAACACCATATATTTT
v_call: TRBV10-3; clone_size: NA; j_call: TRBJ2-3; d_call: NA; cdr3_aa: CAISVQAGTDTQYF; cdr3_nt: TGTGCCATCAGTGTGCAAGCGGGCACAGATACGCAGTATTTT